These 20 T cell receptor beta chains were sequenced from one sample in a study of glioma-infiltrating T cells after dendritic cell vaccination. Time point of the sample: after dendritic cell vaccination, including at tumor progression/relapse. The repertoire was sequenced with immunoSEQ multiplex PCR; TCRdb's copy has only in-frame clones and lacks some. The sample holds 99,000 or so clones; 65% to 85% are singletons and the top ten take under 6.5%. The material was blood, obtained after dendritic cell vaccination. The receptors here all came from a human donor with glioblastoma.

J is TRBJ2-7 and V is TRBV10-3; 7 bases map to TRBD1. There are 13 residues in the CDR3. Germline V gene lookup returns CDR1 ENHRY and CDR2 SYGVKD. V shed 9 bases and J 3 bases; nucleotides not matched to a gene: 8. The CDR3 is CAIGQVKDYEQYF. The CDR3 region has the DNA TGTGCCATTGGACAGGTTAAGGACTACGAGCAGTACTTC.

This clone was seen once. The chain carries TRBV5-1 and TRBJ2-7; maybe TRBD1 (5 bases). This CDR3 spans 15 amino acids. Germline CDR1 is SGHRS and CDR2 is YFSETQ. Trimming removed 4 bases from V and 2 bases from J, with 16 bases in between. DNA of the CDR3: TGCGCCAGCAGCCCGCGGACAACGAACACCTACGAGCAGTACTTC. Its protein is CASSPRTTNTYEQYF.

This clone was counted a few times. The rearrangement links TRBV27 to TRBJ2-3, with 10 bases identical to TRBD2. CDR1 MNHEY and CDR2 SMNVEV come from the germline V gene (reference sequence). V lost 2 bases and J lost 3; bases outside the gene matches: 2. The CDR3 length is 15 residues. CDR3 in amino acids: CASSLLAGVTDTQYF. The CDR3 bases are TGTGCCAGCAGTTTACTAGCGGGGGTAACAGATACGCAGTATTTT.

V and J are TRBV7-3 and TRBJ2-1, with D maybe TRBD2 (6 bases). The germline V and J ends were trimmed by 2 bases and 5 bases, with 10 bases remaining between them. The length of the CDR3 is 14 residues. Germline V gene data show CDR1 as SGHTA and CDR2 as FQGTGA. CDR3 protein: CASSLDGSHNEQFF. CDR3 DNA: TGTGCCAGCAGCTTAGACGGGAGTCACAATGAGCAGTTCTTC.

The CDR3 sequence: CATSRAGAPYEQYF. Written as DNA, the CDR3 is TGTGCCACCAGCAGGGCAGGTGCCCCCTACGAGCAGTACTTC. J is TRBJ2-7 and V is TRBV15, with D unclear. The V gene lost 3 bases and the J gene lost 2 bases, with 11 bases spanning the gap. In germline, CDR1 is LNHNV, CDR2 YYDKDF (reference sequence). The CDR3 loop spans 14 amino acids.

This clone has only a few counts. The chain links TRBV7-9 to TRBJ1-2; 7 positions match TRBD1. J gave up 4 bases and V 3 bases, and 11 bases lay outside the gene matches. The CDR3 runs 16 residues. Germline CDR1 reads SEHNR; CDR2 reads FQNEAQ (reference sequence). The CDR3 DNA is TGTGCCAGCAGCTTGGGGCGACAGGGACTGGGCTATGGCTACACCTTC. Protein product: CASSLGRQGLGYGYTF.

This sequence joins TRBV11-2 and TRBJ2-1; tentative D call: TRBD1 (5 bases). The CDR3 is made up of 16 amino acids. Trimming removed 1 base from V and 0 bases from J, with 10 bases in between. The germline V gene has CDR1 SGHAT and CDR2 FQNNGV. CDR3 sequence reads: CASSLGGSSSYNEQFF. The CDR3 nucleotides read TGTGCCAGCAGCTTAGGGGGCAGTAGCTCCTACAATGAGCAGTTCTTC.

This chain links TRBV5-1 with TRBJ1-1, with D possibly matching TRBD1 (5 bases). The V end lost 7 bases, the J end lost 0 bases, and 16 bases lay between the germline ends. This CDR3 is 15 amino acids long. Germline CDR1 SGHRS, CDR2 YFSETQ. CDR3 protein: CASSAVRDLNTEAFF. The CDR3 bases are TGCGCCAGCTCGGCAGTGAGGGACTTGAACACTGAAGCTTTCTTT.

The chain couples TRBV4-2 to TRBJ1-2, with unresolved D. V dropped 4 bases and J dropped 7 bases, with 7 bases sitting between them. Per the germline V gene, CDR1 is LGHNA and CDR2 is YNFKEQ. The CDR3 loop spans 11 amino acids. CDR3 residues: CASSLSGGYTF. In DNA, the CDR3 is TGTGCCAGCAGCCTATCCGGTGGCTACACCTTC.

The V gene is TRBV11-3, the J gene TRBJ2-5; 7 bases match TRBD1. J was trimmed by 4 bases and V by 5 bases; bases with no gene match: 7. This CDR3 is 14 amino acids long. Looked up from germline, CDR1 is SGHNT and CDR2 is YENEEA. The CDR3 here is CASSRSTGTETQYF. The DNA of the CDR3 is TGTGCCAGCAGCCGATCGACAGGGACAGAGACCCAGTACTTC.

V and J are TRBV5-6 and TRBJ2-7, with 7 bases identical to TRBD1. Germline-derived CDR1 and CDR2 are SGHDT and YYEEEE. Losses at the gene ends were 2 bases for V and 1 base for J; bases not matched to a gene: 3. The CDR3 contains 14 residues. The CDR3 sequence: CASSFPGQSYEQYF. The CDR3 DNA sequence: TGTGCCAGCAGCTTCCCGGGACAGTCCTACGAGCAGTACTTC. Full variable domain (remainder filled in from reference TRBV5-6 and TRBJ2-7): DAGVTQSPTHLIKTRGQQVTLRCSPKSGHDTVSWYQQALGQGPQFIFQYYEEEERQRGNFPDRFSGHQFPNYSSELNVNALLLGDSALYLCASSFPGQSYEQYFGPGTRLTVT.

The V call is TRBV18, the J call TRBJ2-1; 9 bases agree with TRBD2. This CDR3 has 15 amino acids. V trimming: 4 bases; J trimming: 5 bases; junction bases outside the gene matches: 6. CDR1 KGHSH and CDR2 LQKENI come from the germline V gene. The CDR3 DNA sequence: TGTGCCAGCTCACAACGACTAGCGGCCAACAATGAGCAGTTCTTC. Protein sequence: CASSQRLAANNEQFF.

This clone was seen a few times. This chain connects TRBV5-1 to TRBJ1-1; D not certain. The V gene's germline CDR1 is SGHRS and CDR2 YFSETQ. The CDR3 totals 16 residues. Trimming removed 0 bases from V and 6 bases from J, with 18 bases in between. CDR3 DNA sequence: TGCGCCAGCAGCTTGGCCGCAGCAGCCATTCAGGCTGAAGCTTTCTTT. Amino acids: CASSLAAAAIQAEAFF.

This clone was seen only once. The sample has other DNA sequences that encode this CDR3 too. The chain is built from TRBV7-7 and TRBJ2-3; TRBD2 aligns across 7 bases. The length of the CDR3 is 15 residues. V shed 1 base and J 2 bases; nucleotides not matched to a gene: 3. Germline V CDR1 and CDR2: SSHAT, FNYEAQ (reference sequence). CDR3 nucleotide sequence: TGTGCCAGCAGCTTAGGAGCGGGGCACACAGATACGCAGTATTTT. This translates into CASSLGAGHTDTQYF.

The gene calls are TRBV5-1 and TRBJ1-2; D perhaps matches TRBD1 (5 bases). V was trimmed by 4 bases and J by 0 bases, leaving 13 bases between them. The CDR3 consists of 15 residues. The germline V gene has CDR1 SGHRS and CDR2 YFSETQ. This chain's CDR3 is CASSPRGEANYGYTF. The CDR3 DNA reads TGCGCCAGCAGCCCCCGGGGGGAAGCTAACTATGGCTACACCTTC.

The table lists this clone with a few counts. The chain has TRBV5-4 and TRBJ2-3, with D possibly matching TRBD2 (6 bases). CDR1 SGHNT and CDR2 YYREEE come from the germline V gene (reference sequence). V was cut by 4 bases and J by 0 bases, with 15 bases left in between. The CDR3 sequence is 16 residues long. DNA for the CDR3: TGTGCCAGCAGCCTGTTAGCGGAACCTAGCACAGATACGCAGTATTTT. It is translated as CASSLLAEPSTDTQYF.

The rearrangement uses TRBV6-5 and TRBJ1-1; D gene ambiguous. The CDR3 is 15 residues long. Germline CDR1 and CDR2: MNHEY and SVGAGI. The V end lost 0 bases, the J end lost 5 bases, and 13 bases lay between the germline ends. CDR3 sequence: CASSYSRQLLTEAFF. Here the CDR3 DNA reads TGTGCCAGCAGTTACTCGAGGCAGCTACTTACTGAAGCTTTCTTT.

The CDR3, as DNA: TGTGCCAGCAGCTTGGGACAGGTCGTGAACACTGAAGCTTTCTTT. Translation: CASSLGQVVNTEAFF. V gene TRBV5-8 combines with J gene TRBJ1-1; D is perhaps TRBD1 (6 bases). From germline, CDR1 is SGHTS and CDR2 YDEGEE. This CDR3 spans 15 amino acids. The ends were cut back, 0 bases at V and 0 bases at J, with 9 bases in the middle. Full variable domain (missing parts from reference TRBV5-8 and TRBJ1-1): EAGVTQSPTHLIKTRGQQATLRCSPISGHTSVYWYQQALGLGLQFLLWYDEGEERNRGNFPPRFSGRQFPNYSSELNVNALELEDSALYLCASSLGQVVNTEAFFGQGTRLTVV.

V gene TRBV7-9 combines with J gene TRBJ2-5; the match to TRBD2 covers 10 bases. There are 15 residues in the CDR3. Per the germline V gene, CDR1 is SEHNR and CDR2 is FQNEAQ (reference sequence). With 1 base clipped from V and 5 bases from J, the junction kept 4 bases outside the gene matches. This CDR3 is CASSLEAGGQETQYF. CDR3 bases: TGTGCCAGCAGCTTAGAAGCGGGGGGGCAGGAGACCCAGTACTTC.

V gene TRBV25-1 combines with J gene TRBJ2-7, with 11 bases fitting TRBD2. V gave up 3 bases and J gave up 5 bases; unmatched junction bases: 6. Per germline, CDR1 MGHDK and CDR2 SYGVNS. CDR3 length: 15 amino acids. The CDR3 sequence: CASSDSILAGDEQYF. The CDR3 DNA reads TGTGCCAGCAGTGACTCGATACTAGCGGGAGACGAGCAGTACTTC.